This paragraph covers one T cell receptor beta chain sequence. Additional DNA sequences in this sample encode the identical CDR3. Assay: immunoSEQ multiplex PCR; the TCRdb copy retains only in-frame clones and omits some. Of some 56,000 clones listed, 92% are singletons. This sample stems from a study of T cell changes during pregnancy in multiple sclerosis. Germline loops: CDR1 SGHNT, CDR2 YYREEE (reference sequence). The CDR3 is made up of 15 amino acids. V gave up 3 bases and J gave up 1 base; unmatched junction bases: 2. The rearrangement uses TRBV5-4 and TRBJ2-3, with 10 bases matching TRBD2. Sequenced material: CD4+ T cells from peripheral blood mononuclear cells, taken after pregnancy. This receptor was obtained from a female donor with multiple sclerosis, enrolled in a pregnancy study. The CDR3 DNA reads as TGTGCCAGCAGCTCACTAGCGGGGCGCACAGATACGCAGTATTTT. Translated: CASSSLAGRTDTQYF.